Shown below are 21 T cell receptor beta chains from a single sample sequenced in a study of glioma-infiltrating T cells. Amplification of TCR alpha and beta CDR3 regions from RNA used iRepertoire nested multiplex PCR. TCRdb reprocessed the multiplex PCR reads with MiXCR, giving one entry per CDR3 protein. The sample lists 300,000 to 450,000 distinct CDR3 sequences; less than 50% were seen once. Sample: glioma tissue, nonneoplastic brain tissue, or PBMCs (not recorded which). The receptors here all came from a human donor with low-grade glioma or glioblastoma, undergoing nonglioma brain surgery, or in good health (not recorded which).

Many counts were recorded for this clonotype. This rearrangement joins TRBV6-5 to TRBJ2-7; D unresolved. The V and J ends lost 2 bases and 1 base respectively, with 9 bases between them. The CDR3 spans 14 residues. Germline lookup yields CDR1 MNHEY and CDR2 SVGAGI. The CDR3 DNA reads as TGTGCCAGCAGTTACACGGCTACTTCCTACGAGCAGTACTTC. This sequence encodes CASSYTATSYEQYF.

Comment on this clonotype: A much larger clone differs by one base, so this may be a read error. The genes are TRBV6-6 and TRBJ1-2; D call uncertain. The V gene lost 8 bases and the J gene lost 2 bases, with 15 bases spanning the gap. The CDR3 contains 14 residues. Per germline, CDR1 MNHNY and CDR2 SVGAGI (reference sequence). The CDR3: CASCINIRNYGYTF. CDR3 nucleotide sequence: TGTGCCAGCTGTATAAATATCCGCAACTATGGCTACACCTTC.

The chain links TRBV28 to TRBJ1-6, with D possibly being TRBD1 (6 bases). Trimming removed 3 bases from V and 12 bases from J, with 15 bases in between. In germline, CDR1 is MDHEN, CDR2 SYDVKM. This CDR3 has 14 amino acids. The CDR3 DNA reads TGTGCCAGCAGTTTGGCGGACAGCCCTTTACCCCTCCACTTT. It is translated as CASSLADSPLPLHF.

As regards this clonotype: Given the absence of the conserved phenylalanine or tryptophan at the CDR3 end, a read error is likely. The chain carries TRBV5-1 and TRBJ2-1; 8 nucleotides agree with TRBD2. V lost 0 bases, J lost 9 bases, and 11 bases stayed unmatched. Per germline, CDR1 SGHRS and CDR2 YFSETQ. The CDR3 runs to 16 residues. The CDR3 DNA reads as TGCGCCAGCAGCTTGGACACGGATAGCGGGAAGGGTGAGCAGTTCCTC. Protein sequence: CASSLDTDSGKGEQFL.

This clonotype was found once. The chain recombines TRBV4-1 with TRBJ2-7; D unresolved. The CDR3 has 13 residues. Germline CDR1 MGHRA, CDR2 YSYEKL. V was pared by 1 base and J by 6 bases, with 10 bases between. DNA for the CDR3: TGCGCCAGCAGCCAAGTACCAGTTAGCGAGCAGTACTTC. It specifies CASSQVPVSEQYF.

About this clonotype itself: This may come from a read error, since a much larger clone is one base off. This rearrangement joins TRBV6-2 or TRBV6-3 to TRBJ2-7; D may be TRBD1 (5 bases). This CDR3 is 13 amino acids long. CDR1 MNHEY and CDR2 SVGEGT come from the germline V gene. CDR3 amino acids: CACSPLSDNEQYF. Written as DNA, the CDR3 is TGTGCCTGCAGTCCGCTTTCGGACAACGAGCAGTACTTC.

Regarding this clonotype: At one of its ends the junction is not consistent with the germline gene, which may arise from a read error. The V gene is TRBV7-3, the J gene TRBJ1-1, with D possibly being TRBD1 (5 bases). The germline V gene has CDR1 SGHTA and CDR2 FQGTGA. The CDR3 loop spans 14 amino acids. CDR3 sequence (DNA): TGTGCCAGCAGCTTATATGGGGCCAACACTGAAGCTTCCTTT. Amino acids: CASSLYGANTEASF. The full variable domain, completed using reference TRBV7-3 and TRBJ1-1, is GAGVSQTPSNKVTEKGKYVELRCDPISGHTALYWYRQSLGQGPEFLIYFQGTGAADDSGLPNDRFFAVRPEGSVSTLKIQRTERGDSAVYLCASSLYGANTEASFGQGTRLTVV.

Comments on this clonotype: One end of the junction varies from germline; a read error may be responsible. CDR3 amino acids: CASSSTGLNTKAFF. In DNA, the CDR3 is TGTGCCAGCAGCTCGACAGGCCTTAACACTAAAGCTTTCTTT. The chain has TRBV7-4 and TRBJ1-1; D possibly corresponds to TRBD1 (6 bases). The germline CDR1 and CDR2 sequences are SGHVT and SQSDAQ. There are 14 residues in the CDR3.

This clonotype was seen ten or more times. This chain connects TRBV28 to TRBJ2-3; 11 bases are a match to TRBD2. Trimming took 7 bases from V and 6 from J; bases not matched to a gene: 6. CDR3 length equals 14 residues. Germline V CDR1 and CDR2: MDHEN, SYDVKM. The CDR3 here is CASKLAGDSDTQYF. The DNA of the CDR3 is TGTGCCAGCAAACTAGCGGGAGACTCCGATACGCAGTATTTT.

The chain carries TRBV7-9 and TRBJ1-2; TRBD1 is a possible D gene (6 bases). V lost 1 base and J lost 8, with 17 bases in between. This CDR3 is built from 15 residues. Germline-derived CDR1 and CDR2 are SEHNR and FQNEAQ (reference sequence). The CDR3 reads CASSLGVEGVSGYTF. CDR3 nucleotide sequence: TGTGCCAGCAGCTTAGGCGTCGAGGGGGTGAGCGGCTACACCTTC.

This clonotype was observed many times. The V call is TRBV6-1, the J call TRBJ1-1; a weak D match, TRBD1 (5 bases). Deletions cut 0 bases from V and 4 bases from J, with 12 bases between. The CDR3 has 15 amino acids. Per germline, CDR1 MNHNS and CDR2 SASEGT. The CDR3 DNA follows: TGTGCCAGCAGTGAAGCGGCAGGGTACGGCACTGAAGCTTTCTTT. It yields the protein CASSEAAGYGTEAFF.

To note about this clonotype: A read error is possible here, since a much larger clone lies one base away. The J gene is TRBJ2-3, the V gene TRBV27; D is perhaps TRBD2 (5 bases). The CDR3 runs 12 residues. Germline-derived CDR1 and CDR2 are MNHEY and SMNVEV (reference sequence). Deletions cut 5 bases from V and 8 bases from J, with 11 bases between. CDR3 loop: CASSKGRGTQYF. CDR3 sequence (DNA): TGTGCCAGCAGTAAAGGCCGGGGTACGCAGTATTTT.

Only a few counts were recorded for this clonotype. This sequence joins TRBV28 and TRBJ2-1, with D perhaps matching TRBD1 (8 bases). V shed 6 bases and J shed 9 bases, with 21 bases lying between them. Germline V gene data show CDR1 as MDHEN and CDR2 as SYDVKM. The length of the CDR3 is 15 residues. CDR3 DNA: TGTGCCAGCAGCAGACCTCGACAGGGGAGGGTTGAGCAGTTCTTC. Translated: CASSRPRQGRVEQFF.

Worth noting for this clonotype: At one end, the junction sequence differs from germline, possibly due to a read error. The genes are TRBV15 and TRBJ2-7, with TRBD1 identical over 9 bases. Looked up from germline, CDR1 is LNHNV and CDR2 is YYDKDF (reference sequence). This CDR3 spans 15 amino acids. The CDR3, as DNA: TGTACCACCAGCAGGGACCGGGACAGGGTGAGGGAGCAGTACTTC. Translating gives CTTSRDRDRVREQYF.

On this clonotype: A much larger clone differs from this one at a single base, so this may be a read error. The CDR3 DNA follows: TGCAGTGAGAGTGGGCAGGTTGCAAGTGGCGAGCAGTACTTC. It yields the protein CSESGQVASGEQYF. This chain uses TRBV20-1 with TRBJ2-7; D remains unclear. Germline V gives CDR1 DFQATT, CDR2 SNEGSKA (reference sequence). Between the trimmed V and J ends, which lost 7 bases and 6 bases, there was a span of 22 bases. The CDR3 runs 14 residues.

The chain joins TRBV19 to TRBJ2-2; D not resolved. V lost 10 bases to trimming and J lost 4 bases, with 16 bases between them. There are 14 residues in the CDR3. CDR1 is LNHDA, CDR2 SQIVND, per germline (reference sequence). CDR3 in amino acids: CATAEDGFTGELFF. The CDR3 coding sequence is TGTGCCACCGCAGAGGACGGATTCACCGGGGAGCTGTTTTTT.

This chain links TRBV28 with TRBJ2-7; D gene uncertain. The V and J ends lost 10 bases and 5 bases respectively, with 18 bases between them. The CDR3 has 13 residues. Germline loops: CDR1 MDHEN, CDR2 SYDVKM. DNA of the CDR3: TGTGCCACCAGACGACCCCCGGGTCACGAGCAGTACTTC. Encoded protein: CATRRPPGHEQYF.

Note on this clonotype: The CDR3 end shows no conserved phenylalanine or tryptophan, and so a read error is likely. In nucleotides, the CDR3 is TGTGCCAGCAGCCACCTAGCGGGAGGGCCGGACGAGCAGTACTTA. It encodes CASSHLAGGPDEQYL. This chain links TRBV28 with TRBJ2-7, with 12 bases that match TRBD2. The length of the CDR3 is 15 residues. V gave up 6 bases and J gave up 5 bases; unmatched junction bases: 8. Germline-derived CDR1 and CDR2 are MDHEN and SYDVKM.

As for this clonotype: A much larger clone sits a single nucleotide away, making a read error possible. The gene calls are TRBV15 and TRBJ2-5, with D perhaps given as TRBD1 or TRBD2 (5 bases each). Germline CDR1 is LNHNV and CDR2 is YYDKDF (reference sequence). V lost 1 base and J lost 1, with 13 bases in between. This CDR3 region has 16 residues. The CDR3 DNA follows: TGTGCCACCAGCAGAGGGGGACCCGCATGCCAAGAGACCCAGTACTTC. It specifies CATSRGGPACQETQYF.

As to this clonotype: A junction boundary mismatches the germline segment, possibly from a read error. V usage is TRBV7-6 and J usage is TRBJ2-3, with 13 bases matching TRBD2. Germline CDR1 is SGHVS and CDR2 is FNYEAQ. This CDR3 contains 15 residues. This chain's CDR3 is CASSRTSGSADTQYF. The CDR3 region has the DNA TGTGCTAGCAGCCGGACTAGCGGGAGCGCAGATACGCAGTATTTT.

The chain employs TRBV30 and TRBJ1-5; 8 bases map to TRBD1. Germline trimming cut 7 bases from V and 8 bases from J; bases unmatched to any gene: 7. The germline gives CDR1 GTSNPN, CDR2 SVGIG (reference sequence). The CDR3 spans 12 residues. CDR3 sequence reads: CAFDRGREPQHF. The CDR3 DNA reads as TGTGCCTTCGACAGGGGAAGAGAGCCCCAGCATTTT.